This TCR beta chain emerged from a study of low-dose radiotherapy and immunotherapy resistance in tumors. The length of the CDR3 is 15 residues. Looked up from germline, CDR1 is SGHDT and CDR2 is YYEEEE. Trimming cost V 1 base and J 1 base; bases outside gene matches: 4. This clonotype was picked up many times. Covering alpha and beta chains, TRAV- and TRBV-specific primers were used for the first-strand cDNA. TCR amplification used about 18 PCR cycles, a constant-region primer and a V-primer adapter. MiXCR was run by TCRdb on the reads, yielding one entry per CDR3 protein. The top ten hold 5.5% to 6.5% of the sample, which has tens of thousands of distinct CDR3 sequences, approximately 25% seen once. As to time point: before trial treatment.

This clonotype was obtained from a male donor with prostate cancer. Sequenced material: PBMCs, taken before treatment. This chain links TRBV5-6 with TRBJ1-1, with 7 bases aligning to TRBD1. This chain's CDR3 is CASSLYAGGNTEAFF. The CDR3, as DNA: TGTGCCAGCAGCTTGTACGCAGGGGGGAACACTGAAGCTTTCTTT.